The rows below give T cell receptor beta chains drawn from one sample of a study of cytomegalovirus exposure and HLA in healthy donors. TCRdb keeps only in-frame clones here, not all; method: immunoSEQ multiplex PCR. The sample has 55,000 to 85,000 clones, approximately 79% seen once. Sequenced material: PBMCs. The receptors stem from a woman aged 40 to 50 in good health and CMV-seropositive. The CDR3 runs from the conserved cysteine through the conserved F or W. The D gene is left open where the match is weak. The size field is filled for only some rows; it gives once, few, many or a size class.

J gene	V gene	D gene	clone size	CDR3 DNA	CDR3 protein
TRBJ1-1	TRBV2	.	.	TGTGCCAGCAGTGAAGCAGGACAGACTGAAGCTTTCTTT	CASSEAGQTEAFF
TRBJ2-2	TRBV30	.	.	TGTGCCTGGAGCGTAGGGGGGGCGAACACCGGGGAGCTGTTTTTT	CAWSVGGANTGELFF
TRBJ1-3	TRBV5-1	TRBD1	.	TGCGCCAGCAGCTTGGCACAGGGGCTCTCTGGAAACACCATATATTTT	CASSLAQGLSGNTIYF
TRBJ2-7	TRBV5-5	TRBD1	.	TGTGCCAGCAGCTTCCGGCCCCCCACAGGGGGCTACGAGCAGTACTTC	CASSFRPPTGGYEQYF
TRBJ2-1	TRBV5-1	TRBD2	.	TGCGCCAGCAGCTTGGCTCCTAGCGGGGGGGCGAATGAGCAGTTCTTC	CASSLAPSGGANEQFF
TRBJ2-3	TRBV6-9	.	.	TGTGCCAGCAGTTGCTCTAGGTGGCGGTACACAGATACGCAGTATTTT	CASSCSRWRYTDTQYF
TRBJ2-7	TRBV30	TRBD1	.	TGTGCCTGGAGTGGGACAGGGGGCTTCGACGAGCAGTACTTC	CAWSGTGGFDEQYF
TRBJ2-6	TRBV9	.	.	TGTGCCAGCAGCTTCCTATACTCTGGGGCCAACGTCCTGACTTTC	CASSFLYSGANVLTF
TRBJ1-1	TRBV2	.	few	TGTGCCAGCAGTCCGGGACATACTACAAGAACTGAAGCTTTCTTT	CASSPGHTTRTEAFF
TRBJ1-2	TRBV5-4	.	.	TGTGCCAGCAGCTTTCCTCGGTCCAACTATGGCTACACCTTC	CASSFPRSNYGYTF
TRBJ1-4	TRBV5-4	TRBD1	.	TGTGCCAGCAGCTTGGCCGGGGGACAGGGGGTCCAAAAACTGTTTTTT	CASSLAGGQGVQKLFF
TRBJ1-3	TRBV11-2	.	few	TGTGCCAGCAGCGCCTGGACAGACGGAAACACCATATATTTT	CASSAWTDGNTIYF
TRBJ1-1	TRBV7-2	TRBD1	.	TGTGCCAGCAGCTCCTCCCGGGACAGGGCTATTGAAGCTTTCTTT	CASSSSRDRAIEAFF
TRBJ2-2	TRBV6-5	.	.	TGTGCCAGCAGTTACGTTGGGGGCGGTTCCGGGGAGCTGTTTTTT	CASSYVGGGSGELFF
TRBJ1-6	TRBV6-5	.	.	TGTGCCAGCAGTCGGGGGAGTAATTCACCCCTCCACTTT	CASSRGSNSPLHF
TRBJ2-1	TRBV2	TRBD1	.	TGTGCCAGCAGCCCCTTACAGGGGGGTTACAATGAGCAGTTCTTC	CASSPLQGGYNEQFF
TRBJ2-7	TRBV5-6	.	.	TGTGCCAGCAGCTTGGACTACGGCCTAGAGCAGTACTTC	CASSLDYGLEQYF
TRBJ2-1	TRBV2	.	.	TGTGCCAGCAGTGTTCGGGGATCCTACAATGAGCAGTTCTTC	CASSVRGSYNEQFF
TRBJ1-6	TRBV5-1	TRBD1	.	TGCGCCAGCAGCTTGGCCCGGGACAGCCAGGGGTCACCCCTCCACTTT	CASSLARDSQGSPLHF
TRBJ2-2	TRBV7-2	TRBD2	.	TGTGCCAGCAGCAAACCGGGACTAGTAGCCGGGGAGCTGTTTTTT	CASSKPGLVAGELFF
TRBJ2-1	TRBV6-5	.	few	TGTGCCAGCAGTTACGGCGGGTCCTCCTACAATGAGCAGTTCTTC	CASSYGGSSYNEQFF
TRBJ2-1	TRBV4-1	.	.	TGCGCCAGCAGCCAAACTTCGGGGGACTACAATGAGCAGTTCTTC	CASSQTSGDYNEQFF
TRBJ2-7	TRBV2	.	.	TGTGCCAGCAGTGCAGAACGATACGAGCAGTACTTC	CASSAERYEQYF
TRBJ2-7	TRBV18	.	once	TGTGCCAGCTCACCCGGACAGCCCTACGAGCAGTACTTC	CASSPGQPYEQYF
TRBJ2-5	TRBV7-3	TRBD2	.	TGTGCCAGCAGCTTCGGACTAGCGGGGGGCATGGGAGAGACCCAGTACTTC	CASSFGLAGGMGETQYF
TRBJ1-1	TRBV7-6	TRBD1	few	TGTGCCAGCAGTGAATCCTTCCCGGACAGGGTAGGCACTGAAGCTTTCTTT	CASSESFPDRVGTEAFF
TRBJ1-6	TRBV5-1	.	few	TGCGCCAGCAGCCGTGGAGCCCGAGAATCACCCCTCCACTTT	CASSRGARESPLHF
TRBJ1-2	TRBV5-1	.	.	TGCGCCAGCAGCTTGGAGGGGGGGTGGGACTATGGCTACACCTTC	CASSLEGGWDYGYTF
TRBJ2-5	TRBV6-5	TRBD2	once	TGTGCCAGCAGTGGTCTAGCGGGGGAAGAGACCCAGTACTTC	CASSGLAGEETQYF
TRBJ2-7	TRBV5-6	TRBD1	.	TGTGCCAGCAGCTCGGACAGGGTTGTGGACGAGCAGTACTTC	CASSSDRVVDEQYF
TRBJ1-1	TRBV19	TRBD1	.	TGTGCCAGTACCCTGGACAGGGTGAACACTGAAGCTTTCTTT	CASTLDRVNTEAFF
TRBJ1-5	TRBV5-6	.	.	TGTGCCAGCAGCTTGGTGCCGGATCAGCCCCAGCATTTT	CASSLVPDQPQHF
TRBJ1-6	TRBV4-1	TRBD1	.	TGCGCCAGCAGCCAAACGGGACAGGTGAAAAGCTCACCCCTCCACTTT	CASSQTGQVKSSPLHF
TRBJ1-2	TRBV2	TRBD1	.	TGTGCCAGCAGGTGGGACAGGAATGCGTATGGCTACACCTTC	CASRWDRNAYGYTF
TRBJ2-7	TRBV14	.	.	TGTCCTTACACAGGAAGGGCGAACGAGCAGTACTTC	CPYTGRANEQYF
TRBJ1-5	TRBV5-6	TRBD1	.	TGTGCCAGCAGCATTTACAGGGGCATCGATAGCAATCAGCCCCAGCATTTT	CASSIYRGIDSNQPQHF
TRBJ2-7	TRBV5-5	.	.	TGTGCCAGCAGCTTGAACACCGGGGGCTACGAGCAGTACTTC	CASSLNTGGYEQYF
TRBJ1-6	TRBV10-2	.	few	TGCGCCAGCAGGGACAGTGCCGGGGATTCACCCCTCCACTTT	CASRDSAGDSPLHF
TRBJ2-1	TRBV5-1	.	.	TGCGCCAGCAGCTTGGTTGATCCTTTCAACGGTGAGCAGTTCTTC	CASSLVDPFNGEQFF
TRBJ1-5	TRBV6-1	.	.	TGTGCCAGCAGTGAAGGGAGCCGTTATCAGCCCCAGCATTTT	CASSEGSRYQPQHF
TRBJ2-2	TRBV19	.	.	TGTGTCACATTTAGCAGGGAACGGTCCGGGGAGCTGTTTTTT	CVTFSRERSGELFF
TRBJ2-7	TRBV19	.	.	TGTGCCAGTAGTATGTCGGGGTACGAGCAGTACTTC	CASSMSGYEQYF
TRBJ1-2	TRBV2	.	few	TGTGCCAGCACCAACTCCCAGGGTGGCTATGGCTACACCTTC	CASTNSQGGYGYTF
TRBJ1-1	TRBV19	.	.	TGTGCCAGTACCCCCCTGACAGTGAACACTGAAGCTTTCTTT	CASTPLTVNTEAFF
TRBJ2-7	TRBV15	TRBD1	.	TGTGCCACCAGCAGGGGACAGGGTAGCTACGAGCAGTACTTC	CATSRGQGSYEQYF
TRBJ1-1	TRBV25-1	.	.	TGTGCCAGCAGTGACTCTGAGCGGGGTTACAGACGCACTGAAGCTTTCTTT	CASSDSERGYRRTEAFF
TRBJ1-2	TRBV15	TRBD1	.	TGTGCCACCAGCATTTCGGGACAGGGGAATGGCTACACCTTC	CATSISGQGNGYTF
TRBJ2-7	TRBV13	.	.	TGTGCCAGCAGCTTATCAGGATGGGGCTACTACGAGCAGTACTTC	CASSLSGWGYYEQYF
TRBJ2-3	TRBV4-2	TRBD2	few	TGTGCCAGCAGCCAAGCGGGGGGACTATTAGCAGATACGCAGTATTTT	CASSQAGGLLADTQYF
TRBJ2-5	TRBV11-2	.	.	TGTGCCAGCAGCTCCAGACAGTACCAAGAGACCCAGTACTTC	CASSSRQYQETQYF
TRBJ1-2	TRBV7-9	.	once	TGTGCCAGCAGCCATGAAGTCACAGGGAGAGGCTACACCTTC	CASSHEVTGRGYTF
TRBJ2-7	TRBV6-6	TRBD1	.	TGTGCCAGCAGTTACATAAGGACAGGGGACGAGCAGTACTTC	CASSYIRTGDEQYF
TRBJ2-1	TRBV6-6	TRBD2	few	TGTGCCAGCAGTTACGACGGGGGGGCCTACAATGAGCAGTTCTTC	CASSYDGGAYNEQFF
TRBJ2-1	TRBV19	TRBD2	.	TGTGCCAGTAGTATACTGACTAGCGGGGGGTCCAATGAGCAGTTCTTC	CASSILTSGGSNEQFF
TRBJ1-2	TRBV11-1	TRBD1	.	TGTGCCAGCAGCCCTGGTACAGGGGGTTTCTATGGCTACACCTTC	CASSPGTGGFYGYTF